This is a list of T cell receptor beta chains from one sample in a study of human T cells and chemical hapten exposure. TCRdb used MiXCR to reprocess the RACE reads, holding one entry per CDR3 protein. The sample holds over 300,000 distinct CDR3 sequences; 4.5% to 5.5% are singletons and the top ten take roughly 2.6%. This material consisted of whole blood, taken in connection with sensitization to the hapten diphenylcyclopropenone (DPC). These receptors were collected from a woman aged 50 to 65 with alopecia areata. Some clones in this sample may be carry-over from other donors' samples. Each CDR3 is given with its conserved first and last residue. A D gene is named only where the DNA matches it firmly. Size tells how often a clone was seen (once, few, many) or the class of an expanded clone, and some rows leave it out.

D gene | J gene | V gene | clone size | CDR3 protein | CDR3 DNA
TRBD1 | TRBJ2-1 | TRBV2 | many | CASSVRGGTNEQFF | TGTGCCAGCAGTGTGCGAGGGGGCACTAATGAGCAGTTCTTC
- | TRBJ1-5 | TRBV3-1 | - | CASSQENCDFLTQHF | TGTGCCAGCAGCCAAGAAAATTGTGACTTTCTGACCCAGCATTTT
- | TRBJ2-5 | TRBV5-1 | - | CASSLSGGSVRETQYF | TGCGCCAGCAGCTTGTCTGGTGGTAGCGTAAGGGAGACCCAGTACTTC
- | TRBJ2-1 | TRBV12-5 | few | CASGGNNEQFF | TGTGCTTCGGGGGGCAACAATGAGCAGTTCTTC
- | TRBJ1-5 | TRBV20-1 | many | CSATPGELNQPQHF | TGCAGTGCTACTCCTGGGGAACTAAATCAGCCCCAGCATTTT
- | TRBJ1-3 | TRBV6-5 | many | CASSYRQGSGNTIYF | TGTGCCAGCAGTTATCGCCAGGGATCTGGAAACACCATATATTTT
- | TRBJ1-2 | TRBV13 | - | CASSLGSQGLGYTF | TGTGCCAGCAGCTTAGGCAGCCAGGGCTTGGGCTACACCTTC
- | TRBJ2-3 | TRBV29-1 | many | CSAGGNTQYF | TGCAGCGCCGGGGGAAATACGCAGTATTTT
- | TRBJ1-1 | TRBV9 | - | CASSVWEGTEAFF | TGTGCCAGCAGCGTATGGGAGGGGACTGAAGCTTTCTTT
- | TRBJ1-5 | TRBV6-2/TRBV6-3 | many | CASSLQASSNQPQHF | TGTGCCAGCAGCTTACAAGCCTCTAGCAATCAGCCCCAGCATTTT
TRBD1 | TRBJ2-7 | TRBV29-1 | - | CSVDRTGTYEQYF | TGCAGCGTTGATAGGACAGGAACCTACGAGCAGTACTTC
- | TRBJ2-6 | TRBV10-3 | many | CAISDSGANVLTF | TGTGCCATCAGTGATTCTGGGGCCAACGTCCTGACTTTC
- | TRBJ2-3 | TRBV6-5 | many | CASSYWGGGRDTQYF | TGTGCCAGCAGTTACTGGGGAGGCGGCAGGGATACGCAGTATTTT
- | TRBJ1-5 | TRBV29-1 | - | CSVNQGNNQPQHF | TGCAGCGTTAATCAGGGGAACAATCAGCCCCAGCATTTT
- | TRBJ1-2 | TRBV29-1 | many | CSVETVGYTF | TGCAGCGTTGAGACAGTTGGCTACACCTTC
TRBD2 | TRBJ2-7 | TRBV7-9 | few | CASRSSGGHYEQYF | TGTGCCAGCAGATCTAGCGGGGGACACTACGAGCAGTACTTC
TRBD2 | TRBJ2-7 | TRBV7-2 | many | CASSPRPGGEQYF | TGTGCCAGCAGCCCCCGGCCCGGGGGGGAGCAGTACTTC
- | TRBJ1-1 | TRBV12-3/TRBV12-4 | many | CASSLYGQIEAFF | TGTGCCAGCAGTTTATACGGGCAGATTGAAGCTTTCTTT
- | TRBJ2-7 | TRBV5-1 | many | CASSLVQGPGYEQYF | TGCGCCAGCAGCTTGGTACAGGGCCCAGGGTACGAGCAGTACTTC
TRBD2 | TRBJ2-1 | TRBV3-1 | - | CASSRQGGRSGHNEQFF | TGTGCCAGCAGCCGCCAGGGCGGGAGGTCGGGACACAATGAGCAGTTCTTC
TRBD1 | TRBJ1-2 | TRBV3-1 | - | CASSPTRQGGYGYTF | TGTGCCAGCAGCCCGACGAGACAGGGGGGCTATGGCTACACCTTC
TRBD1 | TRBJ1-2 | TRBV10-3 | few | CAIEGQGAGGYTF | TGTGCCATCGAGGGGCAGGGGGCTGGTGGCTACACCTTC
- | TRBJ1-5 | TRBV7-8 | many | CASTQQPLRGTEPQHF | TGTGCCAGCACCCAGCAACCCCTCAGGGGTACGGAGCCCCAGCATTTT